A selection of T cell receptor beta chains follows, all from one sample in a study of blood T cell repertoires in COVID-19. TCRdb's copy holds only in-frame clones and misses some; the assay was immunoSEQ multiplex PCR. The table includes around 180,000 clones, 76% detected once. Sample: PBMCs or T cells enriched from blood (not recorded which). These receptors were taken from a woman aged 45 to 65 with acute COVID-19. Both conserved end residues are part of each CDR3. D genes are given only for firm matches. The size field is filled for only some rows; it gives once, few, many or a size class.

D gene: .; clone size: .; J gene: TRBJ1-2; V gene: TRBV4-1; CDR3 DNA: TGCGCCAGCAGCCAAGTAACGGGGAATGGCTACACCTTC; CDR3 protein: CASSQVTGNGYTF
D gene: .; clone size: .; J gene: TRBJ1-3; V gene: TRBV14; CDR3 DNA: TGTGCCAGCAGCTATGCTGGCTTTCAAGGAAACACCATATATTTT; CDR3 protein: CASSYAGFQGNTIYF
D gene: .; clone size: .; J gene: TRBJ2-1; V gene: TRBV3-1/TRBV3-2; CDR3 DNA: TGTGCCAGCAGCCAAACAGGGCGCTACAATGAGCAGTTCTTC; CDR3 protein: CASSQTGRYNEQFF
D gene: .; clone size: .; J gene: TRBJ1-5; V gene: TRBV19; CDR3 DNA: TGTGCCAGTAAGGGGGGGGTAATCGGCAATCAGCCCCAGCATTTT; CDR3 protein: CASKGGVIGNQPQHF
D gene: TRBD1; clone size: .; J gene: TRBJ2-2; V gene: TRBV28; CDR3 DNA: TGTGCCAGCAGTTTAGCCGCAGGGGGCATAGACACCGGGGAGCTGTTTTTT; CDR3 protein: CASSLAAGGIDTGELFF
D gene: .; clone size: .; J gene: TRBJ1-4; V gene: TRBV6-5; CDR3 DNA: TGTGCCAGCAGTTACTCTGGGGGCCAGATAGGAGAAAAACTGTTTTTT; CDR3 protein: CASSYSGGQIGEKLFF
D gene: .; clone size: .; J gene: TRBJ1-2; V gene: TRBV2; CDR3 DNA: TGTGCCAGCAGCGAACCGGGGAGTTATGGCTACACCTTC; CDR3 protein: CASSEPGSYGYTF
D gene: TRBD1; clone size: .; J gene: TRBJ2-1; V gene: TRBV27; CDR3 DNA: TGTGCCAGCAAACTGGGGCAGGGGGTAGTCAATGAGCAGTTCTTC; CDR3 protein: CASKLGQGVVNEQFF
D gene: .; clone size: once; J gene: TRBJ1-2; V gene: TRBV7-2; CDR3 DNA: TGTGCCAGCAGTTCAAACAGGCTTCGGATGGTTCAGCCCTATGGCTACACCTTC; CDR3 protein: CASSSNRLRMVQPYGYTF
D gene: TRBD2; clone size: many; J gene: TRBJ2-1; V gene: TRBV4-1; CDR3 DNA: TGCGCCAGCAGCCAGAGCGGGGTGGGAGGTTCGAATGAGCAGTTCTTC; CDR3 protein: CASSQSGVGGSNEQFF
D gene: .; clone size: .; J gene: TRBJ1-2; V gene: TRBV3-1/TRBV3-2; CDR3 DNA: TGTGCCAGCAGCCAGCGAGCCGGGACAAGCTATGGCTACACCTTC; CDR3 protein: CASSQRAGTSYGYTF
D gene: .; clone size: .; J gene: TRBJ1-1; V gene: TRBV6-5; CDR3 DNA: TGTGCCAGCGGAAGCCAGGCCGAGCTTAACACTGAAGCTTTCTTT; CDR3 protein: CASGSQAELNTEAFF
D gene: TRBD1; clone size: .; J gene: TRBJ1-5; V gene: TRBV6-5; CDR3 DNA: TGTGCCAGCAGAAAGACGGACAGGGGCAATCAGCCCCAGCATTTT; CDR3 protein: CASRKTDRGNQPQHF
D gene: .; clone size: .; J gene: TRBJ2-5; V gene: TRBV6-5; CDR3 DNA: TGTGCCAGCAGTACCCTACAGACCCAAGAGACCCAGTACTTC; CDR3 protein: CASSTLQTQETQYF
D gene: .; clone size: .; J gene: TRBJ2-5; V gene: TRBV18; CDR3 DNA: TGTGCCAGCTCCTGGACAGTCCAAGAGACCCAGTACTTC; CDR3 protein: CASSWTVQETQYF
D gene: .; clone size: .; J gene: TRBJ2-3; V gene: TRBV10-1; CDR3 DNA: TGCGCCAGCCGTCTTGATACGCAGTATTTT; CDR3 protein: CASRLDTQYF
D gene: .; clone size: few; J gene: TRBJ1-3; V gene: TRBV9; CDR3 DNA: TGTGCCAGCAGCCGCGGAGGAAACTCTGGAAACACCATATATTTT; CDR3 protein: CASSRGGNSGNTIYF
D gene: TRBD2; clone size: .; J gene: TRBJ2-3; V gene: TRBV5-1; CDR3 DNA: TGCGCCAGCAGCCCGGGACTAGCGGGGGGACTAGATACGCAGTATTTT; CDR3 protein: CASSPGLAGGLDTQYF
D gene: TRBD1; clone size: .; J gene: TRBJ1-1; V gene: TRBV5-1; CDR3 DNA: TGCGCCAGCAGCGACCCGGGACAGGGTAGGGCCACTGAAGCTTTCTTT; CDR3 protein: CASSDPGQGRATEAFF
D gene: TRBD1; clone size: .; J gene: TRBJ1-6; V gene: TRBV5-1; CDR3 DNA: TGCGCCAGCAGCTTGGAGGGACAGGGAGGACCCTATAATTCACCCCTCCACTTT; CDR3 protein: CASSLEGQGGPYNSPLHF
D gene: .; clone size: .; J gene: TRBJ1-5; V gene: TRBV5-1; CDR3 DNA: TGCGCCAGCAGCTTGGACTCAGGATACAATCAGCCCCAGCATTTT; CDR3 protein: CASSLDSGYNQPQHF
D gene: .; clone size: few; J gene: TRBJ2-1; V gene: TRBV18; CDR3 DNA: TGTGCCAGCTCACCGGGTTCTAGCCTCTACAATGAGCAGTTCTTC; CDR3 protein: CASSPGSSLYNEQFF
D gene: TRBD1; clone size: few; J gene: TRBJ2-2; V gene: TRBV10-1; CDR3 DNA: TGCGCCAGCAGGCCCGGGACAGGGGTCACCGGGGAGCTGTTTTTT; CDR3 protein: CASRPGTGVTGELFF
D gene: .; clone size: .; J gene: TRBJ2-3; V gene: TRBV5-1; CDR3 DNA: TGCGCCAGCAGCTTGCAGGGGACAGATACGCAGTATTTT; CDR3 protein: CASSLQGTDTQYF
D gene: .; clone size: .; J gene: TRBJ1-2; V gene: TRBV4-1; CDR3 DNA: TGCGCCAGCAGCCAGGGCCCCCGGGAGAACTATGGCTACACCTTC; CDR3 protein: CASSQGPRENYGYTF
D gene: TRBD1; clone size: .; J gene: TRBJ1-4; V gene: TRBV7-6; CDR3 DNA: TGTGCCAGCAGCTTAGCCCGGACAGGGGGCGCGGAAAAACTGTTTTTT; CDR3 protein: CASSLARTGGAEKLFF
D gene: TRBD2; clone size: .; J gene: TRBJ2-1; V gene: TRBV29-1; CDR3 DNA: TGCAGCGTTGGCGGGGGGACCAATGAGCAGTTCTTC; CDR3 protein: CSVGGGTNEQFF
D gene: .; clone size: .; J gene: TRBJ2-2; V gene: TRBV19; CDR3 DNA: TGTGCCAGTAGCCCCTCCATATTACTGAACACCGGGGAGCTGTTTTTT; CDR3 protein: CASSPSILLNTGELFF